This T cell receptor beta chain was captured in a study of T cell responses to AZD1222 COVID-19 vaccine. The germline V gene encodes CDR1 SGHTA and CDR2 FQGTGA. This CDR3 comprises 14 residues. Unmatched junction bases numbered 7, after V lost 5 bases and J lost 7 bases. TCRdb keeps only in-frame clones here, not all; method: immunoSEQ multiplex PCR. The data show approximately 190,000 clones, approximately 91% seen once. This clone was seen a single time. The J gene is TRBJ1-5, the V gene TRBV7-3, with TRBD1 matching 8 bases. The clonotype was recovered from an adult in good health. The material sequenced was peripheral blood, taken on day 0 of AZD1222 vaccination. CDR3: CASSEQGAGQPQHF. DNA of the CDR3: TGTGCCAGCAGCGAGCAGGGGGCAGGCCAGCCCCAGCATTTT.